Reported below is one TCR beta chain. The data originate from a study of sequential checkpoint blockade in melanoma. Across the whole study: Arm A got nivolumab then ipilimumab; arm B the reverse, 1:1. Each arm's sequence ended with maintenance nivolumab.

Clones were sequenced by immunoSEQ multiplex PCR, and TCRdb holds only the in-frame ones, with some missing. In the table there are 15,000 to 20,000 clones, 55% to 80% of which are singletons. The treatment was: randomized to nivolumab then ipilimumab (arm A) or the reverse (arm B). PBMC sorting kept live CD3+CD8+ cells without CD19 or CD56. CDR3 size: 16 residues. V was trimmed by 0 bases and J by 1 base, leaving 12 bases between them. CDR1 is MGHRA and CDR2 is YSYEKL in the germline V gene. The sequencing used CD8+ T cells sorted from blood (inferred from file names), collected from a patient given nivolumab and ipilimumab in sequence. The chain couples TRBV4-1 to TRBJ2-5, with D perhaps TRBD2 (6 bases). The sequence came from a human donor with melanoma. Written as DNA, the CDR3 is TGCGCCAGCAGCCAAGAGCCGGGGGACCTCCAAGAGACCCAGTACTTC. Its protein product is CASSQEPGDLQETQYF.